One sample yielded the 23 T cell receptor beta chains listed below, sequenced in a study of blood T cell repertoires in COVID-19. Clones were read by immunoSEQ multiplex PCR, and TCRdb kept only the in-frame ones, dropping some. The top ten hold approximately 7% of the sample, which has tens of thousands of clones, approximately 86% seen once. Sequencing used peripheral blood. The receptors were gathered from a man aged 45-65 years with active COVID-19.

The rearrangement links TRBV5-1 to TRBJ1-2, with 8 bases identical to TRBD1. CDR1 and CDR2 from the germline V gene are SGHRS and YFSETQ. CDR3 length: 15 residues. The V segment lost 0 bases and the J segment 3 bases; nucleotides outside the gene matches: 4. The CDR3 DNA follows: TGCGCCAGCAGCTTGGCAGGGGGCACAGACTATGGCTACACCTTC. Its translation: CASSLAGGTDYGYTF.

The V call is TRBV7-8, the J call TRBJ2-2; the match to TRBD2 covers 10 bases. Trimming at V came to 4 bases and at J to 0 bases, leaving 5 bases not matched to a gene. The CDR3 is 17 residues long. The germline V gene encodes CDR1 SGHVS and CDR2 FQNEAQ. In nucleotides, the CDR3 is TGTGCCAGCAGCTCTACAGCGGGAGGGCCGAACACCGGGGAGCTGTTTTTT. This gives the protein CASSSTAGGPNTGELFF.

The J gene is TRBJ2-2, the V gene TRBV5-1; 9 nucleotides line up with TRBD1. Germline V gene lookup returns CDR1 SGHRS and CDR2 YFSETQ. Trimming at V came to 6 bases and at J to 7 bases, leaving 16 bases not matched to a gene. The CDR3 has 17 amino acids. CDR3 amino acids: CASIESSQGARHGELFF. In DNA, the CDR3 is TGCGCCAGCATCGAGAGTTCACAGGGGGCCCGCCACGGGGAGCTGTTTTTT.

J is TRBJ2-3 and V is TRBV5-1, with TRBD2 matching 8 bases. V lost 2 bases, J lost 2 bases, and 13 bases stayed unmatched. The CDR3 spans 18 residues. CDR1 and CDR2 (germline): SGHRS, YFSETQ. The CDR3: CASSLGSGGAYLTDTQYF. For the CDR3, the DNA is TGCGCCAGCAGCTTAGGCTCCGGGGGGGCCTATCTCACAGATACGCAGTATTTT.

The CDR3 region is CASSTLASGEETQYF. The CDR3 coding sequence is TGTGCCAGCTCAACCCTAGCATCCGGGGAAGAGACCCAGTACTTC. The chain joins TRBV18 to TRBJ2-5; possible D gene TRBD2, 5 bases. Germline V gives CDR1 KGHSH, CDR2 LQKENI. V lost 5 bases and J 3 bases, leaving 16 bases between the germline ends. CDR3 length: 15 residues. Filled out from reference TRBV18 and TRBJ2-5, the complete variable domain reads NAGVMQNPRHLVRRRGQEARLRCSPMKGHSHVYWYRQLPEEGLKFMVYLQKENIIDESGMPKERFSAEFPKEGPSILRIQQVVRGDSAAYFCASSTLASGEETQYFGPGTRLLVL.

The chain combines TRBV7-8 with TRBJ1-1; a weak D match, TRBD1 (5 bases). The CDR3 runs to 13 residues. V was trimmed by 5 bases and J by 7 bases, leaving 14 bases between them. Germline lookup yields CDR1 SGHVS and CDR2 FQNEAQ. CDR3 residues: CASSVIMGLEAFF. The CDR3 DNA is TGTGCCAGCAGCGTAATAATGGGACTTGAAGCTTTCTTT.

Worth noting for this clone: The same CDR3 is also encoded by other DNA sequences in this sample. J is TRBJ2-5 and V is TRBV25-1; a possible D gene is TRBD2 (5 bases). The CDR3 loop spans 13 amino acids. Trimming took 5 bases from V and 5 from J, leaving 12 bases between them. Germline values: CDR1 MGHDK, CDR2 SYGVNS. The CDR3 here is CASSRRTGETQYF. In DNA, the CDR3 is TGTGCCAGCAGTCGCAGAACGGGGGAGACCCAGTACTTC.

The gene calls are TRBV12-5 and TRBJ2-5; 8 bases map to TRBD2. CDR1 and CDR2 (germline): LGHNT, FRNRAP. Unmatched junction bases numbered 10, after V lost 2 bases and J lost 5 bases. There are 16 residues in the CDR3. The chain's CDR3 is CASGLSLTRGGETQYF. The DNA for the CDR3 is TGTGCTAGTGGTTTGAGCCTAACTCGGGGGGGGGAGACCCAGTACTTC.

This rearrangement joins TRBV6-1 to TRBJ1-5, with TRBD1 identical over 8 bases. Per germline, CDR1 MNHNS and CDR2 SASEGT. The CDR3 covers 17 residues. The V and J ends lost 2 bases and 3 bases, in that order; junction bases with no gene match: 9. The DNA of the CDR3 is TGTGCCAGCAGTGAAAGCCCAGGACAGGGTTCCAATCAGCCCCAGCATTTT. Translating gives CASSESPGQGSNQPQHF.

The chain recombines TRBV3-1 (or the pseudogene TRBV3-2) with TRBJ2-3; TRBD2 is a possible D gene (6 bases). CDR1 and CDR2 from the germline V gene are LGHDT and YNNKEL (reference sequence). The CDR3 spans 15 residues. The V end lost 10 bases, the J end lost 0 bases, and 17 bases lay between the germline ends. CDR3 DNA: TGTGCCACCTCAAAAGCTACTAGCAGCACAGATACGCAGTATTTT. Translation: CATSKATSSTDTQYF.

The chain has TRBV7-9 and TRBJ1-2; tentatively, D is TRBD1 (5 bases). This CDR3 is built from 15 residues. Per the germline V gene, CDR1 is SEHNR and CDR2 is FQNEAQ (reference sequence). V lost 4 bases and J 8 bases, leaving 20 bases between the germline ends. CDR3: CASSSQTWGGGGYTF. The CDR3 region has the DNA TGTGCCAGCAGCTCCCAGACCTGGGGCGGTGGAGGCTACACCTTC.

The rearrangement joins TRBV6-6 to TRBJ1-5; no definite D call. Germline-derived CDR1 and CDR2 are MNHNY and SVGAGI (reference sequence). The CDR3 spans 12 residues. The V and J ends lost 5 bases and 7 bases respectively, with 9 bases between them. The CDR3 bases are TGTGCCAGCAGTCCTAGGGAGCAGCCCCAGCATTTT. It specifies CASSPREQPQHF.

This rearrangement joins TRBV15 to TRBJ2-6; TRBD1 is a possible D gene (6 bases). The CDR3 consists of 17 residues. V lost 0 bases to trimming and J lost 3 bases, with 12 bases between them. CDR1 and CDR2 from the germline V gene are LNHNV and YYDKDF (reference sequence). CDR3 sequence: CATSRDRTDSGANVLTF. CDR3 bases: TGTGCCACCAGCAGAGATAGGACGGACAGTGGGGCCAACGTCCTGACTTTC.

This clone has only a few counts. The chain uses TRBV9 and TRBJ1-5, with a weak D call TRBD1 (5 bases). V dropped 4 bases and J dropped 7 bases, with 12 bases sitting between them. Germline V gives CDR1 SGDLS, CDR2 YYNGEE. This CDR3 has 13 amino acids. The CDR3 reads CASSTQGGQPQHF. The CDR3 nucleotides read TGTGCCAGCAGCACTCAGGGAGGACAGCCCCAGCATTTT. The whole variable domain, filled in from reference TRBV9 and TRBJ1-5, reads DSGVTQTPKHLITATGQRVTLRCSPRSGDLSVYWYQQSLDQGLQFLIQYYNGEERAKGNILERFSAQQFPDLHSELNLSSLELGDSALYFCASSTQGGQPQHFGDGTRLSIL.

The CDR3 protein is CASSLVGSGNTEAFF. CDR3 sequence (DNA): TGCGCCAGCAGCTTGGTGGGGTCGGGAAACACTGAAGCTTTCTTT. The chain is built from TRBV5-1 and TRBJ1-1; D not certain. Germline lookup yields CDR1 SGHRS and CDR2 YFSETQ. The germline V and J ends were trimmed by 0 bases and 2 bases, with 11 bases remaining between them. The CDR3 covers 15 residues.

The sample holds a few counts of this clone. The V and J genes are TRBV6-6 and TRBJ1-4; possibly TRBD1 for D (5 bases). The CDR3 sequence is 16 residues long. Germline CDR1 and CDR2: MNHNY and SVGAGI (reference sequence). V lost 1 base and J 2 bases, leaving 11 bases between the germline ends. CDR3: CASSYWSGGTNEKLFF. The CDR3 nucleotides are TGTGCCAGCAGTTACTGGTCGGGGGGGACTAATGAAAAACTGTTTTTT.

The rearrangement uses TRBV27 and TRBJ1-5, with TRBD1 matching over 7 bases. Germline CDR1 and CDR2: MNHEY and SMNVEV (reference sequence). The CDR3 totals 16 residues. After removal of 5 bases from V and 7 bases from J, the junction contained 14 bases not matched to a gene. Written as DNA, the CDR3 is TGTGCCAGCAGTACAGACAGGGACGTGGGAGGACAGCCCCAGCATTTT. It translates to CASSTDRDVGGQPQHF.

The V and J genes are TRBV5-1 and TRBJ2-2, with TRBD2 as a possible D gene (5 bases). Trimming pared 2 bases from V and 6 bases from J, leaving 8 bases between. This CDR3 is 13 amino acids long. Germline V CDR1 and CDR2: SGHRS, YFSETQ. In DNA form, the CDR3 reads TGCGCCAGCAGCTTTACTAGGGCCGGGGAGCTGTTTTTT. It is translated as CASSFTRAGELFF.

The chain carries TRBV27 and TRBJ2-5, with D tentatively TRBD1 (6 bases). V was shortened by 0 bases and J by 2 bases, with 13 bases between the two germline ends. The CDR3 is 16 amino acids. Germline CDR1 is MNHEY and CDR2 is SMNVEV (reference sequence). CDR3 protein: CASSLSGRGPQETQYF. The CDR3 DNA follows: TGTGCCAGCAGTTTATCGGGCAGGGGTCCGCAAGAGACCCAGTACTTC.

The chain recombines TRBV19 with TRBJ1-6, with 9 bases aligning to TRBD1. The V and J ends lost 1 base and 13 bases, in that order; junction bases with no gene match: 8. Germline CDR1 reads LNHDA; CDR2 reads SQIVND (reference sequence). The CDR3 is made up of 15 amino acids. CDR3: CASSIARDRVYPLHF. The CDR3 bases are TGTGCCAGTAGTATAGCCCGGGACAGGGTGTATCCCCTCCACTTT.

DNA for the CDR3: TGTGCCAGCAGCACCCGGACAGGCCACTCTGGAAACACCATATATTTT. Protein product: CASSTRTGHSGNTIYF. This chain joins TRBV11-2 and TRBJ1-3, with 7 bases that match TRBD1. Germline CDR1 SGHAT, CDR2 FQNNGV. V trimming: 5 bases; J trimming: 0 bases; junction bases outside the gene matches: 7. The CDR3 consists of 16 residues.

The rearrangement joins TRBV20-1 to TRBJ1-1, with D tentatively TRBD1 (6 bases). V was cut by 6 bases and J by 8 bases, with 13 bases left in between. Germline-derived CDR1 and CDR2 are DFQATT and SNEGSKA (reference sequence). The CDR3 length is 11 residues. CDR3 amino acids: CSAAGVREAFF. The CDR3, as DNA: TGCAGTGCGGCAGGGGTTCGGGAAGCTTTCTTT.

CDR3: CASSQGRGQHNEQFF. In nucleotides, the CDR3 is TGCGCCAGCAGCCAAGGCAGGGGGCAACACAATGAGCAGTTCTTC. The V call is TRBV4-1, the J call TRBJ2-1; 8 bases are a match to TRBD1. The ends lost 1 base at V and 5 bases at J; junction bases unmatched: 4. The CDR3 sequence is 15 residues long. Germline loops: CDR1 MGHRA, CDR2 YSYEKL.